This TCR beta chain was profiled in a study of blood T cell repertoires in COVID-19. As for the study in general: PBMCs, B-cell-depleted T cells, or T cells were the source of the cDNA or gDNA that made up the material.

V lost 3 bases and J 3 bases, leaving 9 bases between the germline ends. Germline CDR1 and CDR2: SNHLY and FYNNEI. The CDR3 has 15 residues. Under the authors' procedure: Estimation of nucleated cell counts relied on the amplification of reference gene primers. Some clones are missing from TCRdb's copy, which holds only in-frame ones; the method was immunoSEQ multiplex PCR. V, J and clone size derive from that table, while D and trimming were established from the DNA sequence. In the table there are around 180,000 clones, roughly 90% of which are singletons. The sample was peripheral blood. The clonotype was recovered from a man aged 60 to 69 with acute or convalescent COVID-19. V gene TRBV2 combines with J gene TRBJ1-6; tentatively, D is TRBD1 (5 bases). In DNA form, the CDR3 reads TGTGCCAGCAGTGAGCAGGGTATCTATAATTCACCCCTCCACTTT. Protein product: CASSEQGIYNSPLHF.